This T cell receptor (beta chain) originates from a study of early T cells in non-severe SARS-CoV-2 infection. On the study more broadly: The authors sequenced bulk RNA from unsorted whole blood, leaving chains unpaired.

Details on this clonotype: The antigen is not known.

Each cDNA molecule carried a unique molecular identifier. TCRdb re-called the 5' RACE reads with MiXCR, one entry per CDR3 protein. Counted here are some 58,000 distinct CDR3 sequences, under 15% occurring once; the ten biggest clones make up 4% to 4.5%. Trimming stripped 8 bases from V and 3 bases from J, with 5 bases between. This CDR3 has 10 residues. Germline V gives CDR1 MNHNY, CDR2 SVGAGI (reference sequence). Study findings and constraints: Database matching using VDJdb favored anti-spike CD8 responses, with private and CD4 specificities left missing.

The receptor was isolated from an adult who was a healthcare worker with PCR-confirmed SARS-CoV-2 infection or an uninfected control (not recorded which). The sequencing sample was made of whole blood. V gene TRBV6-6 combines with J gene TRBJ2-7; D ambiguous. CDR3 bases: TGTGCCAGCGGCGTCTACGAGCAGTACTTC. This sequence encodes CASGVYEQYF.